This T cell receptor (beta chain) was documented in a study of T cell clonality in common variable immunodeficiency. The study's findings and limits: T cell subpopulation sequencing would be needed to explain CVID clonality. In common variable immunodeficiency, TCR beta chains reportedly carried fewer deletions and N-nucleotide insertions.

In the case of this clone: Antigen unknown. The read gets to within 3 residues of the CDR3 end, and the germline J gene fills in the rest.

Replacement immunoglobulin had been given to every CVID subject for at least one year. No CVID subject was ill or on immunomodulatory drugs when sampled. Equal genomic DNA amounts from CVID and control samples were sequenced. Clones were sequenced by immunoSEQ multiplex PCR, and TCRdb holds only the in-frame ones, with some missing. This sample carries 35,000 or so clones, none of them present only once. CDR1 is LNHDA, CDR2 SQIVND, per germline (reference sequence). The CDR3 extends over 12 amino acids. Trimming pared 3 bases from V and 11 bases from J, leaving 8 bases between. The chain employs TRBV19 and TRBJ1-6; no definite D call. The receptor was isolated from a human donor with common variable immunodeficiency. The sample comprised peripheral blood mononuclear cells. CDR3 DNA (partial): TGTGCCAGTAGTATGGTTGGGCCACCC. Encoded protein: CASSMVGPP. The full CDR3 is CASSMVGPPLHF.